The T cell receptor beta chain described here comes from a study of blood T cell repertoires in COVID-19. Study summary: The United States, Italy and Spain were the sources of the acute and convalescent COVID-19 samples.

The authors' processing: How many nucleated cells were present was estimated from reference gene primer amplification. TCRdb keeps only in-frame clones here, not all; method: immunoSEQ multiplex PCR. V, J and clone size are those of that table, while D and trimming were read from the DNA. The sample records about 300,000 clones, approximately 88% being singletons. Sequenced input: peripheral blood. The origin of this receptor is a woman in her twenties or thirties who had recovered from COVID-19.

CDR3 amino acids: CASSRVSGANGYNEQFF. The DNA for the CDR3 is TGCGCCAGCAGCCGGGTAAGCGGGGCAAATGGCTACAATGAGCAGTTCTTC. The chain joins TRBV4-1 to TRBJ2-1; 7 nucleotides line up with TRBD2. With 4 bases clipped from V and 3 bases from J, the junction kept 12 bases outside the gene matches. From germline, CDR1 is MGHRA and CDR2 YSYEKL. The CDR3 is 17 residues long.